This T cell receptor (beta chain) derives from a study of OX40 agonist ivuxolimab in advanced cancers. Turning to the study itself: Patients were given ivuxolimab, an antibody that agonizes OX40 (CD134). Findings of the study overall: CD8+ T cells showed, on average, more clonal expansion than CD4+ cells. Low normalized T-cell clonal expansion was additionally recorded for some nonresponders. Clonal expansion by week 6 occurred in CD4+ and CD8+ blood T cells (at 0.1 to 3.0 mg/kg).

The data were produced by immunoSEQ multiplex PCR, yet TCRdb's version contains in-frame clones alone and is incomplete. This table has around 30,000 clones, 80% to 85% appearing once. After removal of 6 bases from V and 1 base from J, the junction contained 5 bases not matched to a gene. CDR3 size: 14 residues. Germline lookup yields CDR1 SGHAT and CDR2 FQDESV (reference sequence). As to this clone: The antigen is unknown.

This receptor was obtained from an adult with an advanced solid tumor such as melanoma, head and neck, liver or kidney cancer. V gene TRBV11-1 combines with J gene TRBJ1-1; 7 bases agree with TRBD1. The sequences come from CD4+ or CD8+ T cells sorted from blood, collected in a trial of the OX40 agonist ivuxolimab. The DNA of the CDR3 is TGTGCCAGCAGACCAGGGGACAGGAACACTGAAGCTTTCTTT. Residues: CASRPGDRNTEAFF. Full variable domain (missing parts from reference TRBV11-1 and TRBJ1-1): EAEVAQSPRYKITEKSQAVAFWCDPISGHATLYWYRQILGQGPELLVQFQDESVVDDSQLPKDRFSAERLKGVDSTLKIQPAELGDSAMYLCASRPGDRNTEAFFGQGTRLTVV.